This TCR beta chain derives from a study of human T cells and chemical hapten exposure. Findings of the study overall: The study found expanded TCRs formed significantly more large CDR3 similarity clusters than controls.

TCRdb passed the RACE reads through MiXCR, listing each CDR3 protein once. This sample has approximately 88,000 distinct CDR3 sequences; about an eighth occur once, and the top ten carry roughly 5.9%. The germline V gene encodes CDR1 SGHTA and CDR2 FQGNSA. The germline V and J ends were trimmed by 0 bases and 0 bases, with 5 bases remaining between them. The CDR3 runs to 14 residues. Time point reported: patch test 3, about 24 weeks after DPC sensitization. Treatment noted: therapeutic diphenylcyclopropenone sensitization with weekly scalp DPC. Worth noting for this clonotype: Its cognate antigen is unknown.

The sequence came from a woman in her forties or fifties with alopecia areata. Some clones in this sample may be carry-over from other donors' samples. The material sequenced was whole blood, taken in connection with sensitization to the hapten diphenylcyclopropenone (DPC). The chain carries TRBV7-2 and TRBJ1-1, with D hard to call. The CDR3 reads CASSLAGLNTEAFF. The CDR3 DNA sequence: TGTGCCAGCAGCTTAGCGGGCTTGAACACTGAAGCTTTCTTT.